The 12 T cell receptor beta chains given below trace back to one sample, sequenced in a study of spatial heterogeneity in lung cancer. TCRdb processed the 5' RACE reads anew with MiXCR; each CDR3 protein has one entry. The data contain about 38,000 distinct CDR3 sequences, roughly 5% of them singletons. As for time point: sample taken at primary tumor resection. The study sequenced unsorted whole RNA from tumor, nontumor lung or frozen PBMC. Sequencing used PBMCs, obtained at surgery. The receptors originated from a female donor with early-stage non-small cell lung cancer.

The V and J genes are TRBV3-2 and TRBJ2-5; TRBD2 is the table's D call, not checked against the DNA. TRBV3-2 is a documented pseudogene. The CDR3 is 17 residues long. CDR3 bases: TGTGCCAGCAGCCAAGTCCGACTAGCGCGAAACCAAGAGACCCAGTACTTC. Amino acids: CASSQVRLARNQETQYF.

In nucleotides, the CDR3 is TGTGCCAGCAGCTTAGTCCAACAGGGGACGGGAGGCTACACCTTC. It encodes CASSLVQQGTGGYTF. The chain combines TRBV7-2 with TRBJ1-2; 7 positions agree with TRBD1. Germline CDR1 and CDR2: SGHTA and FQGNSA. The CDR3 runs 15 residues. J gave up 8 bases and V 1 base, and 10 bases lay outside the gene matches.

This clonotype was seen repeatedly, ten times or more. This chain connects TRBV27 to TRBJ2-7; D tentatively fits TRBD1 or TRBD2 (6 bases each). V shed 7 bases and J shed 6 bases, with 19 bases lying between them. This CDR3 region has 14 residues. The germline V gene encodes CDR1 MNHEY and CDR2 SMNVEV (reference sequence). Here the CDR3 DNA reads TGTGCCAGCAAGTCAAACGGGGGCCTTCTCGAGCAGTACTTC. Encoded protein: CASKSNGGLLEQYF.

At least ten counts were recorded for this clonotype. This rearrangement joins TRBV2 to TRBJ2-2, with 10 bases identical to TRBD2. This CDR3 comprises 15 residues. The V segment lost 6 bases and the J segment 1 base; nucleotides outside the gene matches: 2. Germline lookup yields CDR1 SNHLY and CDR2 FYNNEI. This chain's CDR3 is CASRRLAGNTGELFF. The CDR3 DNA follows: TGTGCCAGCAGGAGACTAGCGGGGAACACCGGGGAGCTGTTTTTT.

This clonotype was observed a handful of times. This chain uses TRBV10-3 with TRBJ2-3; the match to TRBD2 covers 8 bases. Germline values: CDR1 ENHRY, CDR2 SYGVKD. The CDR3 loop spans 16 amino acids. After removal of 2 bases from V and 2 bases from J, the junction contained 6 bases not matched to a gene. CDR3 sequence: CAISEPGTRDTDTQYF. The CDR3 DNA sequence: TGTGCCATCAGTGAGCCGGGGACTAGGGACACAGATACGCAGTATTTT.

This clonotype showed up just a few times. This rearrangement joins TRBV15 to TRBJ2-7, with 9 bases matching TRBD2. The CDR3 spans 15 residues. CDR1 LNHNV and CDR2 YYDKDF come from the germline V gene (reference sequence). Unmatched junction bases numbered 4, after V lost 3 bases and J lost 1 base. The CDR3 here is CATSRALAGSYEQYF. CDR3 sequence (DNA): TGTGCCACCAGCAGGGCTCTAGCGGGGTCCTACGAGCAGTACTTC.

V is TRBV5-1 and J is TRBJ1-1; maybe TRBD1 (6 bases). Germline V gene data show CDR1 as SGHRS and CDR2 as YFSETQ. V was pared by 4 bases and J by 3 bases, with 13 bases between. The CDR3 consists of 14 residues. CDR3 DNA sequence: TGCGCCAGCAGCCCGTCAGGGGTCTACACTGAAGCTTTCTTT. Protein sequence: CASSPSGVYTEAFF.

The chain employs TRBV5-1 and TRBJ2-3, with D possibly matching TRBD2 (7 bases). Trimming took 7 bases from V and 2 from J, leaving 17 bases between them. The CDR3 sequence is 15 residues long. Germline V gives CDR1 SGHRS, CDR2 YFSETQ. The CDR3 loop reads CASSSRGGPTDTQYF. CDR3 DNA: TGCGCCAGCTCCTCGAGGGGGGGACCCACAGATACGCAGTATTTT.

This clonotype was observed at least ten times. The chain uses TRBV20-1 and TRBJ1-1; D might be TRBD1 (6 bases). Trimming stripped 8 bases from V and 4 bases from J, with 20 bases between. The CDR3 spans 14 residues. The germline gives CDR1 DFQATT, CDR2 SNEGSKA (reference sequence). CDR3 nucleotides: TGCAGTTCCCCCGGGACACTCCTAAGCACTGAAGCTTTCTTT. This gives the protein CSSPGTLLSTEAFF.

This clonotype was recorded at least ten times. V gene TRBV18 combines with J gene TRBJ1-4; 8 positions agree with TRBD1. V shed 3 bases, J shed 3 bases, and the junction held 0 bases outside the gene matches. This CDR3 is 14 amino acids long. Germline V gene lookup returns CDR1 KGHSH and CDR2 LQKENI. CDR3 DNA: TGTGCCAGCTCACCGACAGGGGCTAATGAAAAACTGTTTTTT. Protein sequence: CASSPTGANEKLFF.

This clonotype was counted ten times or more. V gene TRBV2 combines with J gene TRBJ2-7, with unresolved D. The CDR3 is 13 residues long. Looked up from germline, CDR1 is SNHLY and CDR2 is FYNNEI. Trimming took off 11 bases at V and 2 bases at J, with 16 bases between the two ends. This CDR3 reads CAGARDSPYEQYF. In DNA, the CDR3 is TGTGCCGGAGCTAGAGATTCCCCCTACGAGCAGTACTTC.

In its sample, this clonotype was seen a few times. This chain joins TRBV2 and TRBJ1-5; 7 bases are a match to TRBD1. The CDR3 sequence is 16 residues long. The germline V gene encodes CDR1 SNHLY and CDR2 FYNNEI. The V segment lost 5 bases and the J segment 4 bases; nucleotides outside the gene matches: 11. The CDR3 here is CASSPPGQVGNQPQHF. The DNA for the CDR3 is TGTGCCAGCAGTCCTCCTGGACAGGTGGGGAATCAGCCCCAGCATTTT.